The TCR beta chain under discussion was sequenced for a study of T cells in Graves' hyperthyroidism and ophthalmopathy. Amplified regions were TCR beta CDR3 sequences from RNA transcripts. A set of HTBI primers served as the primers for a first-round RT-PCR of the TCR CDR3. MiXCR, run by TCRdb on the multiplex PCR reads, gives a single entry per CDR3 protein. The table has roughly 600,000 distinct CDR3 sequences, approximately 15% seen once. Study results and limitations: Blood also showed most of the thyroid clonotypes that were expanded above 0.001.

Exclusion of a patient resulted from uncontrolled infection, other autoimmune disease, pregnancy or lactation. Fresh peripheral blood, around 11 ml of it, supplied the PBMCs. This clonotype was found many times. Antigen: not known. The CDR3 has 13 amino acids. With 7 bases removed from V and 2 bases from J, the gap between germline ends came to 10 bases. Germline assignment: CDR1 LGHNT and CDR2 FRNRAP. The chain recombines TRBV12-5 with TRBJ2-3; D is perhaps TRBD2 (5 bases). This TCR came from a woman aged 45 to 65 with Graves' ophthalmopathy. Sequencing was done on a sample of blood. The CDR3 region has the DNA TGTGCTAGTGCTAGCAGATACACAGATACGCAGTATTTT. Its translation is CASASRYTDTQYF.